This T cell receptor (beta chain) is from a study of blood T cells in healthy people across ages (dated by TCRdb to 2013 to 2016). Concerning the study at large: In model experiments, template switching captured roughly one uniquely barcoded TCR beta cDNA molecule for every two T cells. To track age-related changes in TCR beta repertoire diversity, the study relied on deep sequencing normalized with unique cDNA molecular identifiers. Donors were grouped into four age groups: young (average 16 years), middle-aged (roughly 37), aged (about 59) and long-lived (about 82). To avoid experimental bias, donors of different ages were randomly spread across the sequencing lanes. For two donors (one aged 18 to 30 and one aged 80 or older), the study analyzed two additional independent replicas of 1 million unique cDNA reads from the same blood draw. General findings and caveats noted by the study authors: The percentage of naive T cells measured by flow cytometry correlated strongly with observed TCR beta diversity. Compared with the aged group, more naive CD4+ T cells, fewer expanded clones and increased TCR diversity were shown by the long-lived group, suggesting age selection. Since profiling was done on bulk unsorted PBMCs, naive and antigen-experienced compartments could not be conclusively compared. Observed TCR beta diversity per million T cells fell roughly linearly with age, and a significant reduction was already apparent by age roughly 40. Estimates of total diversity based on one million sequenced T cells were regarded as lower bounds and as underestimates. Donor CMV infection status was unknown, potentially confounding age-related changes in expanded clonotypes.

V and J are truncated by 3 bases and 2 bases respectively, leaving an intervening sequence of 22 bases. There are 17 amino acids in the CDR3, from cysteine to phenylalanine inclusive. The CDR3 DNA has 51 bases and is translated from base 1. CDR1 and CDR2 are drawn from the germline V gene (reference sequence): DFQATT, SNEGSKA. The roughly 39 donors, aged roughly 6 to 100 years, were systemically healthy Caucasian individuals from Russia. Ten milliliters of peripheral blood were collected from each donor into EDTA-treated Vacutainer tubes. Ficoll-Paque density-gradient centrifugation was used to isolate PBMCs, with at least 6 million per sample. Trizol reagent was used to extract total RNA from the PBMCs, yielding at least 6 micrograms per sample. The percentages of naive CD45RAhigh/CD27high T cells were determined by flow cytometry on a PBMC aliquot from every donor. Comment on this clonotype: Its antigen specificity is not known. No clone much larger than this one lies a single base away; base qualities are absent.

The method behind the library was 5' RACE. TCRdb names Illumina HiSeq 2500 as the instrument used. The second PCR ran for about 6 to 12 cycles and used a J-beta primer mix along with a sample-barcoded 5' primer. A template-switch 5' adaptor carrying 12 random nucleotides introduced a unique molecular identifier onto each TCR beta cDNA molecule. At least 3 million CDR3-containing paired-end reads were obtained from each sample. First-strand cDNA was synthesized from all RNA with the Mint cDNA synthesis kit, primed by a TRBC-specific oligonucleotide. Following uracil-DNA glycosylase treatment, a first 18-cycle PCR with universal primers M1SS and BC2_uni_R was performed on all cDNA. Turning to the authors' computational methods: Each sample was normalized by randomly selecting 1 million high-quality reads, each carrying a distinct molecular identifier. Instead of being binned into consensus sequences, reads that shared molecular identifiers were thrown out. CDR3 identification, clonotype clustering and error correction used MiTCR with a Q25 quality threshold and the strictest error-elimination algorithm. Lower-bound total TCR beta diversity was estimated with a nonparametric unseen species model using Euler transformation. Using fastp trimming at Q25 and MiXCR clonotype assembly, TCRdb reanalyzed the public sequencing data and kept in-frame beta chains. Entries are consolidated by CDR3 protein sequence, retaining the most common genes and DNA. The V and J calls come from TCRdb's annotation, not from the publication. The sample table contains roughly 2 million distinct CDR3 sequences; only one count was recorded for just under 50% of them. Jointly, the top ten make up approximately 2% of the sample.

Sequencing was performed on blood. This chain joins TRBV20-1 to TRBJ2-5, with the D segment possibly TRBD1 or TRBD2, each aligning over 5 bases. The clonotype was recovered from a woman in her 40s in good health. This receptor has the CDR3 CSARGQGKRGEQETQYF. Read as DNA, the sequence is TGCAGTGCTAGGGGGCAGGGAAAGAGGGGCGAGCAAGAGACCCAGTACTTC.